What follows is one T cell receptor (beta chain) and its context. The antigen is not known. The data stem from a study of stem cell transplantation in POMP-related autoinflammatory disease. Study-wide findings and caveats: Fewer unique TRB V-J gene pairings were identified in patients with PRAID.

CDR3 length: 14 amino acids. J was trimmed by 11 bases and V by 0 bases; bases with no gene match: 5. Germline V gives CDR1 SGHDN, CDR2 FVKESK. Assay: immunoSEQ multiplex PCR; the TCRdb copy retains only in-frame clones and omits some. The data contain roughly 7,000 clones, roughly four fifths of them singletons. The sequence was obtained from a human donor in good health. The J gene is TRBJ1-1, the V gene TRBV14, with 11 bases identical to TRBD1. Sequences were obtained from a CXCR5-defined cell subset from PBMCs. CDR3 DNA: TGTGCCAGCAGCCAAGATCGTTGGGACAGGGGGGCTTTCTTT. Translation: CASSQDRWDRGAFF.